This T cell receptor beta chain stems from a study of beta chain features in type 1 diabetes listed by TCRdb under 2018. Background for the entire study: Patients and healthy donors did not differ in mean age, gender distribution, total cell number or subset yield. A total of about 100,000,000 sorted cells were examined across all samples, and RNA yield correlated strongly with the number of cells per subset. The study compared the TCRB repertoires of sorted circulating CD4+ T cell subsets in recently diagnosed type 1 diabetes patients with those in matched healthy donors. Whereas all 30 or so donors provided naive and central memory subsets, regulatory and stem cell-like memory subsets were isolated from just 8 patients and about 8 healthy donors. Here is what the overall study found, with its caveats: Type 1 diabetes patients showed a moderate but significant shortening of TCRB CDR3 length in all four CD4+ subsets. Shorter templates might have been favored by PCR, but patient and control samples were amplified and corrected together, so both groups would have been affected equally by any skew. The naive, central memory and regulatory TCRB repertoires appeared to resemble one another more closely among patients than among healthy donors. Because cDNA was sequenced instead of genomic DNA, activated cells with high expression could be over-represented, although the groups did not differ in activation or CD3 levels. Patients with type 1 diabetes made fewer insertions and deleted more nucleotides at VDJ recombination sites, implying thymic rearrangement abnormalities. HLA sub-analyses involved small numbers of individuals, so any influence of HLA type on TCRB rearrangement remained unresolved.

The V and J ends are trimmed by 1 base and 2 bases, leaving 9 bases between them. CDR1 and CDR2, per the germline V gene (reference sequence), are GTSNPN and SVGIG. Inclusive of the bounding cysteine and phenylalanine, the CDR3 is 13 residues long. The sequence is cut down to CDR3 DNA, 39 bases in frame from base 1. A single peripheral blood draw of about 116 mL on average was collected from each donor into heparinised tubes. A BD FACSAria II was used to sort naive, central memory, regulatory and stem cell-like memory CD4+ T cells with a panel that included CD45RO, CCR7, CD25, CD127, CD95 and CD27. All sorted populations exceeded 95% purity. PBMCs were separated immediately by Lymphoprep density gradient centrifugation and were stained directly, without being cultured. Samples were stained and sorted in pairs, with one healthy donor and one patient per experiment, so that batch effects were minimized.

The entire amount of isolated RNA was reverse transcribed using the High Capacity cDNA Reverse Transcription Kit, so the sequenced TCRB transcripts were expressed ones. Deep immunoSEQ sequencing was applied to naive, central memory and regulatory T cell samples, giving an average of about 3.6 million total reads per sample. After sorted cells were lysed in RLT buffer, RNA was extracted with DNase-treated RNeasy Micro or Mini kits, with the choice depending on cell number. To prevent cross-contamination, each cell subset was processed individually, whereas patient and healthy donor samples were processed jointly. The immunoSEQ multiplex PCR was used to amplify TCRB sequences from cDNA, generating 87-bp fragments that spanned the CDR3 region. The amplicons were sequenced using the Illumina HiSeq platform. For the original study's pipeline: PCR bias was corrected computationally using synthetic template baselines, and reads within Hamming distance 2 were collapsed, with unmergeable singletons discarded. Reads were aligned against IMGT to assign V, D and J genes, CDR3 length and insertions or deletions at six rearrangement sites. Within each subset, clonotype counts were normalized to sorted cell number, after which true diversity and Gini coefficients were computed with the tcR R package. Repertoire sharing was quantified using the overlap coefficient calculated on TCRB nucleotide sequences. Out-of-frame TCRB sequences from naive cells were analyzed as a proxy for the pre-selection repertoire. TCRdb took over this immuneACCESS table, retaining in-frame rearrangements with V and J assigned. Such tables are incomplete; in checked studies, under half of the missing clones stem from an unresolved V gene, and the remainder is unexplained. The V and J calls and clone size were taken over from that table, and D and trimming were inferred from the DNA. Within this sample are roughly 260,000 clones, with 11% of them counted one time only. The ten top clones hold about 0.018% of the sample.

Note on this clone: This receptor's antigen is unknown. No much larger clone is present one base from it, and per-base qualities are unavailable.

The TCR was taken from a man aged 25-45 years with type 1 diabetes. Sequenced: naive CD4+ T cells from blood. In the paper's terms, the cell subset or site label means: true naive CD4+ T cells. Recombination connected TRBV30 to TRBJ2-7, and possibly TRBD2, on 6 matching bases. The sequence in DNA is TGTGCCTGGAGTGGGGGGGTGGCCTACGAGCAGTACTTC. Its protein is CAWSGGVAYEQYF.